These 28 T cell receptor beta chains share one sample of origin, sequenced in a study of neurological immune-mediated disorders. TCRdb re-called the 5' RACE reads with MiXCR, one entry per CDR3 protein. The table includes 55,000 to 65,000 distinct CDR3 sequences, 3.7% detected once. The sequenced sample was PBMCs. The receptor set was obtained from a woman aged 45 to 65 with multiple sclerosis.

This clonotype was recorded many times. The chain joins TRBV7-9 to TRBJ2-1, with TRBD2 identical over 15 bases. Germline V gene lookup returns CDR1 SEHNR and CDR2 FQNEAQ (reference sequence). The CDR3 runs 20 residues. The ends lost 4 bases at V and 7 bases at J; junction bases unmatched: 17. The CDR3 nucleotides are TGTGCCAGCAGCTCGACCCGGACTAGCGGGAGGGCCGTCTTCGGAAATGAGCAGTTCTTC. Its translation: CASSSTRTSGRAVFGNEQFF.

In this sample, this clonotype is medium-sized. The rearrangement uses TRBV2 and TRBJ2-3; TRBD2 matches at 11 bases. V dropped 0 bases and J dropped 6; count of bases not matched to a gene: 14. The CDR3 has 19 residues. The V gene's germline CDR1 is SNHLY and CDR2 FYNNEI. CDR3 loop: CASSEALLQLAGEADTQYF. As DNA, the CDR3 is TGTGCCAGCAGTGAAGCGCTTCTGCAACTAGCGGGAGAGGCGGATACGCAGTATTTT.

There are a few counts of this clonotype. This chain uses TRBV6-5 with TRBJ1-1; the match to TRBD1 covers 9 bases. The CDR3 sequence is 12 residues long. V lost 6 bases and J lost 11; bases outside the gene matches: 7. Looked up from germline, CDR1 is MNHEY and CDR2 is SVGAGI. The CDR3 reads CASRGTGNEAFF. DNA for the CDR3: TGTGCCAGCAGGGGGACAGGGAATGAGGCTTTCTTT.

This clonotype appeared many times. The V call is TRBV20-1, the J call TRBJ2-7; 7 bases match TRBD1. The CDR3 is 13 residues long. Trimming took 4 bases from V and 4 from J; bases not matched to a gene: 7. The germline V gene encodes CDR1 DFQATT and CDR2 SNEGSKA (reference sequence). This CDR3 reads CSATRDSGYEQYF. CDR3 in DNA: TGCAGTGCTACCAGGGACAGTGGATACGAGCAGTACTTC.

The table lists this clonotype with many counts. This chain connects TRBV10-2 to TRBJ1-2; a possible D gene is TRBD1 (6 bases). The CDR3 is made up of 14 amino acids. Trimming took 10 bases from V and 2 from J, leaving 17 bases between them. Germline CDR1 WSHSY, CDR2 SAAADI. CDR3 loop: CATTDSMMNYGYTF. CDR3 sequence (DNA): TGCGCCACTACGGACAGCATGATGAACTATGGCTACACCTTC.

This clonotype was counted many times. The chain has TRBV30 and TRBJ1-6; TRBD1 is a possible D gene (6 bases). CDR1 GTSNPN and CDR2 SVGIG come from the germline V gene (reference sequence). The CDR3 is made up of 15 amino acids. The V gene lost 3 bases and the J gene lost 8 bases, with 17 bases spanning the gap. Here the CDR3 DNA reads TGTGCCTGGAGGATCAGGACAGTGCCCTATTCACCCCTCCACTTT. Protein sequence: CAWRIRTVPYSPLHF. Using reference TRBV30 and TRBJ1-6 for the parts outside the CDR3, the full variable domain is SQTIHQWPATLVQPVGSPLSLECTVEGTSNPNLYWYRQAAGRGLQLLFYSVGIGQISSEVPQNLSASRPQDRQFILSSKKLLLSDSGFYLCAWRIRTVPYSPLHFGNGTRLTVT.

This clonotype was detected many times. The CDR3 DNA reads as TGTGCCAGCAGCTTGGCCAATAGCAATCAGCCCCAGCATTTT. Its protein is CASSLANSNQPQHF. This rearrangement joins TRBV5-5 to TRBJ1-5; no definite D call. Looked up from germline, CDR1 is SGHKS and CDR2 is YYEKEE (reference sequence). V was clipped by 0 bases and J by 0 bases, with 4 bases between them. The CDR3 sequence is 14 residues long.

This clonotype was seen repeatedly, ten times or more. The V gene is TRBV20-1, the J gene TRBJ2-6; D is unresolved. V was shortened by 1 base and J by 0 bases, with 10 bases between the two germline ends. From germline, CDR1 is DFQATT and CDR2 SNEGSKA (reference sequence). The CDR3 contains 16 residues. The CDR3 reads CSARVLGVSGANVLTF. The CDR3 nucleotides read TGCAGTGCTAGAGTCCTTGGGGTCTCTGGGGCCAACGTCCTGACTTTC.

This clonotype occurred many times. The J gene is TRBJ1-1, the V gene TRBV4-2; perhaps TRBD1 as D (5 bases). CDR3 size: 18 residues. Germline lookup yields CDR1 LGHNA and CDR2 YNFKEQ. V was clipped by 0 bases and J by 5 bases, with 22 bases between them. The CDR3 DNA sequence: TGTGCCAGCAGCCAAGAAGCGCTCGACAGCCCAAGGAGAACTGAAGCTTTCTTT. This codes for CASSQEALDSPRRTEAFF.

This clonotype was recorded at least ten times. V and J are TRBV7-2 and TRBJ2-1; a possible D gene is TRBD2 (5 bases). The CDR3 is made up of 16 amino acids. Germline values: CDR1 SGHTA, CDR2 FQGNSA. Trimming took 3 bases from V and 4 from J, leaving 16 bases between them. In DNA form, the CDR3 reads TGTGCCAGCAGCTTCCGCTCGGGATCGCGGTACAATGAGCAGTTCTTC. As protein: CASSFRSGSRYNEQFF.

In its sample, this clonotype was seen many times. The chain's CDR3 is CASSAAWGGGNQPQHF. The DNA for the CDR3 is TGTGCCAGCAGCGCAGCTTGGGGAGGGGGCAATCAGCCCCAGCATTTT. This chain connects TRBV7-2 to TRBJ1-5, with a possible D match to TRBD1 (5 bases). Per the germline V gene, CDR1 is SGHTA and CDR2 is FQGNSA. The V gene lost 5 bases and the J gene lost 2 bases, with 16 bases spanning the gap. CDR3 length: 16 amino acids.

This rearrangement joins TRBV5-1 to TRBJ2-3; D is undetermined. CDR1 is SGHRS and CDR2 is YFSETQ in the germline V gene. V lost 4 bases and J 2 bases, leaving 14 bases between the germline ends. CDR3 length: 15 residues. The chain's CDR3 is CASSMPGQTTDTQYF. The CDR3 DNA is TGCGCCAGCAGCATGCCCGGTCAGACCACAGATACGCAGTATTTT.

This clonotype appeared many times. This CDR3 reads CATSKRGSYNEQFF. The CDR3 DNA reads as TGTGCCACCAGCAAGAGAGGCTCCTACAATGAGCAGTTCTTC. The V call is TRBV24-1, the J call TRBJ2-1; D gene uncertain. Germline loops: CDR1 KGHDR, CDR2 SFDVKD. With 7 bases removed from V and 0 bases from J, the gap between germline ends came to 9 bases. This CDR3 comprises 14 residues.

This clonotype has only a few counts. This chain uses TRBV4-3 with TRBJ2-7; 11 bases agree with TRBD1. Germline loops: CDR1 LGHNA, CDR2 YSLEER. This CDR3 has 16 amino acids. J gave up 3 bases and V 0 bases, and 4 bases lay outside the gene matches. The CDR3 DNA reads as TGCGCCAGCAGCCAAGATTCCGGGACAGGGGGCTACGAGCAGTACTTC. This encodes CASSQDSGTGGYEQYF.

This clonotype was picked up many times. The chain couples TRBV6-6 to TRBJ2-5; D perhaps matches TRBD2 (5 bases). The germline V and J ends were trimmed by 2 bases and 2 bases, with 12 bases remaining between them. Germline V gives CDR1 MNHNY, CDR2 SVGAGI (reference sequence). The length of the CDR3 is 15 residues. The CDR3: CASSYPGSGQETQYF. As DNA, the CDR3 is TGTGCCAGCAGTTACCCGGGAAGCGGACAAGAGACCCAGTACTTC.

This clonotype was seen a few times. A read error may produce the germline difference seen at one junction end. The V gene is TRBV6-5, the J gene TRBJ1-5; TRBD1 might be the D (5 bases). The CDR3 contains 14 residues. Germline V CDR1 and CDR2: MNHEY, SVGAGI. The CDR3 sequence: CASSYGGSNQPQNF. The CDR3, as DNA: TGTGCCAGCAGTTACGGGGGTAGCAATCAGCCCCAGAATTTT.

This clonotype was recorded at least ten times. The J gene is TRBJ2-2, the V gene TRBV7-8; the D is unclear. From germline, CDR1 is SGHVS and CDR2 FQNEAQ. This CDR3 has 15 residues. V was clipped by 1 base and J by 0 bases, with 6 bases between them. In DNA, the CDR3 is TGTGCCAGCAGCTTAGTTTTCGCGAACACCGGGGAGCTGTTTTTT. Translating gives CASSLVFANTGELFF. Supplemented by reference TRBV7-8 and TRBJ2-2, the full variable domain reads GAGVSQSPRYKVAKRGQDVALRCDPISGHVSLFWYQQALGQGPEFLTYFQNEAQLDKSGLPSDRFFAERPEGSVSTLKIQRTQQEDSAVYLCASSLVFANTGELFFGEGSRLTVL.

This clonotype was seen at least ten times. The CDR3 region is CASSPHWREWGEQFF. CDR3 DNA sequence: TGTGCCAGCAGCCCCCATTGGCGGGAGTGGGGTGAGCAGTTCTTC. This chain links TRBV7-9 with TRBJ2-1; 7 nucleotides agree with TRBD2. The ends lost 5 bases at V and 9 bases at J; junction bases unmatched: 13. There are 15 residues in the CDR3. In germline, CDR1 is SEHNR, CDR2 FQNEAQ (reference sequence).

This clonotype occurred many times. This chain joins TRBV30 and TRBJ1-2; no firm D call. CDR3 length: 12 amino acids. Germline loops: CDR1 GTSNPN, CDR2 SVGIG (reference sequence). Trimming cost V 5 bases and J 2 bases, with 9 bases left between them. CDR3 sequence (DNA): TGTGCCTGGCAACCGGGCAACTATGGCTACACCTTC. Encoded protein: CAWQPGNYGYTF.

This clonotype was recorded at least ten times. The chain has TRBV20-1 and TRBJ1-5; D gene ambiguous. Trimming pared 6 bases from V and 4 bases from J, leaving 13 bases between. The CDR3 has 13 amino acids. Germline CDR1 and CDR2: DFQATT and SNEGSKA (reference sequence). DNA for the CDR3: TGCAGTGCGATAGAGCACAGAAATCAGCCCCAGCATTTT. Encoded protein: CSAIEHRNQPQHF.

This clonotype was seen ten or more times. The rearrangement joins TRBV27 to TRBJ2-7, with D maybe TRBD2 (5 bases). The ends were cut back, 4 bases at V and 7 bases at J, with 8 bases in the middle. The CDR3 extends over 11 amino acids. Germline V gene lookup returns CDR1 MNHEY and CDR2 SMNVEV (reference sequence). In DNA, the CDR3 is TGTGCCAGCAGTTCCCGAGGGGAGCAGTACTTC. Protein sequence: CASSSRGEQYF.

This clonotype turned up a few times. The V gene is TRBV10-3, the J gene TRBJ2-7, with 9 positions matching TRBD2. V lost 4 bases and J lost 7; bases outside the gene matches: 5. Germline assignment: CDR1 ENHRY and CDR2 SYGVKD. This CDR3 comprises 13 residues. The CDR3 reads CAISVLAGKEQYF. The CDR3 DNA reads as TGTGCCATCAGTGTGCTAGCGGGAAAAGAGCAGTACTTC.

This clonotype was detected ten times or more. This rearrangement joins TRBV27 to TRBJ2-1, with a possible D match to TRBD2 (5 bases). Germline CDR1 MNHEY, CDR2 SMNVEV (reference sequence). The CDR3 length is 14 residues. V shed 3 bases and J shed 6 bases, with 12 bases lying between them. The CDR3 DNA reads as TGTGCCAGCAGTTTTGGACTCCACGGCAATGAGCAGTTCTTC. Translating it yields CASSFGLHGNEQFF.

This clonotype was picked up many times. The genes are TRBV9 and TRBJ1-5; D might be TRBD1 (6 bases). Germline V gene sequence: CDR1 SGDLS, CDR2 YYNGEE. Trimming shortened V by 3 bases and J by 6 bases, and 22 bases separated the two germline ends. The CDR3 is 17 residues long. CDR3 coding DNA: TGTGCCAGCAGCGCGGGGGCCTCTTCGGGGCCGGGTCAGCCCCAGCATTTT. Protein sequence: CASSAGASSGPGQPQHF.

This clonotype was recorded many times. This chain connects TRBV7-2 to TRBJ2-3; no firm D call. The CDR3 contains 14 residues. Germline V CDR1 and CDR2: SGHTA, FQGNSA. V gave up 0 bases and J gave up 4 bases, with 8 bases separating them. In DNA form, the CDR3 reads TGTGCCAGCAGCTTAGCAAGCGTAGCAGATACGCAGTATTTT. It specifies CASSLASVADTQYF. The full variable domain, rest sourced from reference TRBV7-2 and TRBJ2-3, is GAGVSQSPSNKVTEKGKDVELRCDPISGHTALYWYRQSLGQGLEFLIYFQGNSAPDKSGLPSDRFSAERTGGSVSTLTIQRTQQEDSAVYLCASSLASVADTQYFGPGTRLTVL.

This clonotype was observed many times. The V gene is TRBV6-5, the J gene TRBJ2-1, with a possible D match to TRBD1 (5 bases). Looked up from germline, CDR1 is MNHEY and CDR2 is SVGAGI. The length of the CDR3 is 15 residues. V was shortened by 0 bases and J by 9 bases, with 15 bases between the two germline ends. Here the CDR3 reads CASSYSPWGRGEQFF. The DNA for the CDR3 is TGTGCCAGCAGTTACTCCCCTTGGGGCCGCGGTGAGCAGTTCTTC.

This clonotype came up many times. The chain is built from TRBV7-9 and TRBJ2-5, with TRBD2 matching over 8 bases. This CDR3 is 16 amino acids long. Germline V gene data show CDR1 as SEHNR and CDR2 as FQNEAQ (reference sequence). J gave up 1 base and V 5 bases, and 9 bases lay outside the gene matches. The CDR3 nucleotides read TGTGCCAGCAGCCGAACTAGCGGACAACCCCAAGAGACCCAGTACTTC. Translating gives CASSRTSGQPQETQYF. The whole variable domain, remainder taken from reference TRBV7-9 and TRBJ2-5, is DTGVSQNPRHKITKRGQNVTFRCDPISEHNRLYWYRQTLGQGPEFLTYFQNEAQLEKSRLLSDRFSAERPKGSFSTLEIQRTEQGDSAMYLCASSRTSGQPQETQYFGPGTRLLVL.

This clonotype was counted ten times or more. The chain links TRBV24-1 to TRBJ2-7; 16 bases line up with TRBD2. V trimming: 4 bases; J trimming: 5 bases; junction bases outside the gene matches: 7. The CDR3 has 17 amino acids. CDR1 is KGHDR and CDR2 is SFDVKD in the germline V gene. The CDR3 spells CATSDTGTSGRDHEQYF. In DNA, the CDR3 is TGTGCCACCAGTGACACCGGGACTAGCGGGAGGGATCACGAGCAGTACTTC.